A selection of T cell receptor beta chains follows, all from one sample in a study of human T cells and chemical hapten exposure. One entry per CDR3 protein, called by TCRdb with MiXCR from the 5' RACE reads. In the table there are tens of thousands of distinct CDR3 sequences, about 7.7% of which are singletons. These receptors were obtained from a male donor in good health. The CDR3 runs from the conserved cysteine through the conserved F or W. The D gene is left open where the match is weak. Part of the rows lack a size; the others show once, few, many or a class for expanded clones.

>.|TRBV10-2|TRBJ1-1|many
TGCGCCAGCAGTGAGGTGGTTACTGAAGCTTTCTTT
CASSEVVTEAFF
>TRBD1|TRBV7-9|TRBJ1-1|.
TGTGCCAGCAGCCCCCGGACAGGGGTGAACACTGAAGCTTTCTTT
CASSPRTGVNTEAFF
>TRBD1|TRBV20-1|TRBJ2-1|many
TGCAGTGCTTCCGGGACAGGGGAGGCCTACAATGAGCAGTTCTTC
CSASGTGEAYNEQFF
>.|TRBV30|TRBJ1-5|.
TGTGCCTGGTCCCCCGAGGGGAATCAGCCCCAGCATTTT
CAWSPEGNQPQHF
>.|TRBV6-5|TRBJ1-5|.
TGTGCCAGCAGTTTGGTACAGTACAATCAGCACCAGCATTTT
CASSLVQYNQHQHF
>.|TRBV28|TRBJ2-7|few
TGTGCCAGCAGCGAACTGGGACACGGATCCTACGAGCAGTACTTC
CASSELGHGSYEQYF
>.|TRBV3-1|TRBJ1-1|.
TGTGCCAGCAGCCAAGGACAGCTCCCTGAAGCTTTCTTT
CASSQGQLPEAFF
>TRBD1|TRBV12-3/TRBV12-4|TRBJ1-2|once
TGTGCCAGCAGTTACAGGGGTAAACCGCCGTACACCTTC
CASSYRGKPPYTF
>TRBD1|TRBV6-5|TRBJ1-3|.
TGTGCCAGCAGCCTCGACAGGGCGGCGGGAAACACCATATATTTT
CASSLDRAAGNTIYF
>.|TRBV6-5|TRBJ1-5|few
TGTGCCAGCAGCCCCCGAGGGGCAGGGAGCGGGCCCCAGCATTTT
CASSPRGAGSGPQHF
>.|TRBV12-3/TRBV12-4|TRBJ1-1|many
TGTGCCAGCAAACCTAGAGGGGCAGTAAGTATAATGGCTTTCTTT
CASKPRGAVSIMAFF
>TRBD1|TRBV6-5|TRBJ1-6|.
TGTGCCAGCAGTTCACAGGGGACCAGCTCACCCCTCCACTTT
CASSSQGTSSPLHF
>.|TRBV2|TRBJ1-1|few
TGTGCCAGCAGCGTGGTTGAAGCTTTCTTT
CASSVVEAFF
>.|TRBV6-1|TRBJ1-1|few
TGTGCCAGCAGTGAAGCCGGCGCGAACACTGAAGCTTTCTTT
CASSEAGANTEAFF
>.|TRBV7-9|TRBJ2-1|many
TGTGCCAGCAGCCCTACCGTTTTATCATCCTACAATGAGCAGTTCTTC
CASSPTVLSSYNEQFF
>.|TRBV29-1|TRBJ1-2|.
TGCAGCGTTGAAGATCCTCCTGAGGGGAACTATGGCTACACCTTC
CSVEDPPEGNYGYTF
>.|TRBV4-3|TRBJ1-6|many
TGCGCCAGCAGCCAAGATAGGGCAGGCAAGAGCTCCTATAATTCACCCCTCCACTTT
CASSQDRAGKSSYNSPLHF
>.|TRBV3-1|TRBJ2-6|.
TGTGCCAGCAGCCAAGATACGGGGTATGGGGCCAACGTCCTGACTTTC
CASSQDTGYGANVLTF
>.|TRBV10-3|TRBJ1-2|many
TGTGCCATCAGTGTTGTCGGCAGCACTAACTATGGCTACACCTTC
CAISVVGSTNYGYTF
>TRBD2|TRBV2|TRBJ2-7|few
TGTGCCAGCAGTGACACCGGCGGGGGGGGCCTCTACGAGCAGTACTTC
CASSDTGGGGLYEQYF
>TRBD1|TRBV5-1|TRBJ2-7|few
TGCGCCAGCAGCCCTAGACAGGGGACCTCCTACGAGCAGTACTTC
CASSPRQGTSYEQYF
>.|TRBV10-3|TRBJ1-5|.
TGTGCCATCAGTTCCTCGGCGGACAGTGATCAGCCCCAGCATTTT
CAISSSADSDQPQHF
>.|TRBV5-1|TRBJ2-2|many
TGCGCCAGCAATCGGAACACCGGGGAGCTGTTTTTT
CASNRNTGELFF
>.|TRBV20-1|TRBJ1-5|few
TGCAGTGCTGCAGGTTCTAGCAATCAGCCCCAGCATTTT
CSAAGSSNQPQHF
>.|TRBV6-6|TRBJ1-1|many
TGTGCCAGCAGTTACACAGGACAGTCAGGCACTGAAGCTTTCTTT
CASSYTGQSGTEAFF
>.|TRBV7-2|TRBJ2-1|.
TGTGCCAGCAGCTTGAACAGTGATCTCTACAATGAGCAGTTCTTC
CASSLNSDLYNEQFF
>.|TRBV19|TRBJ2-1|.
TGTGCCAGCACAGGGGGGGGCTCCTACAATGAGCAGTTCTTC
CASTGGGSYNEQFF
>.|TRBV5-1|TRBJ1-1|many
TGCGCCAGCAGCTTTGGGGGGATGAACACTGAAGCTTTCTTT
CASSFGGMNTEAFF
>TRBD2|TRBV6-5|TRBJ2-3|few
TGTGCCAGCAGTTACGCGGGAGGGTCAGATACGCAGTATTTT
CASSYAGGSDTQYF
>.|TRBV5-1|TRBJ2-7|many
TGCGCCAGCCCGGGTTTGTCCTACGAGCAGTACTTC
CASPGLSYEQYF
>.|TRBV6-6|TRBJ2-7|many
TGTGCCAGCACCTCAAGGGGAAAACCCCCAGCGGGCGAGCAGTACTTC
CASTSRGKPPAGEQYF
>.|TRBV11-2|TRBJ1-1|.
TGTGCCAGCAGCATACAGGGGAACACTGAAGCTTTCTTT
CASSIQGNTEAFF